This T cell receptor beta chain was retrieved from a study of blood T cell repertoires in COVID-19 (dated by TCRdb to the early 2020s). A note on the overall study: Collaborator samples came from the United States, Italy and Spain and covered acute and convalescent phases of COVID-19. Deeply sampled blood TCRbeta repertoires from subjects exposed to, actively infected with, or recovered from COVID-19 were included in the dataset. The samples were drawn from the first 160 participants of the ongoing ImmuneRACE study and from over a thousand subjects provided by 6 global collaborators. A de-identified subject ID, COVID-19 status, age in years and sex were almost always included in the sample metadata. The material from the prospective study consisted of cDNA or gDNA derived from T cells, B-cell-depleted T cells, or PBMCs. Where available, HLA class I and class II types were taken from metadata supplied by the sample provider and were not determined by assay-based typing. A freely available public database, intended as a resource for researchers studying the immune response to SARS-CoV-2, is where the repertoires were released.

The immunoSEQ Assay, a bias-controlled multiplex PCR, was used to amplify TCRbeta CDR3 regions from genomic DNA. Turning to the authors' computational methods: Nucleated cell counts per sample were estimated from amplification of reference gene primers within the assay. To quantify the absolute abundance of each unique TCRbeta CDR3 rearrangement, sequence reads were collapsed and filtered. For each sample, productive Simpson clonality was calculated as the square root of Simpson's diversity index across productive rearrangements. TCRdb carries this immuneACCESS record with in-frame sequences only. Its versions omit some clonotypes, under half of them owing to an unresolved V gene in the studies checked, with the rest unexplained. V and J calls and clone size are those listed in that table; D and trimming were worked out from the DNA. Recorded for this sample are tens of thousands of clones; roughly 82% of them occurred a single time. Clones ranked in the top ten supply 25% to 30% of the sample.

Whole blood was collected in K2EDTA tubes by collaborating institutions according to the institutions' own protocols. Collaborator samples were shipped for TCRbeta analysis as frozen whole blood, isolated PBMCs, or DNA extracted from either sample type. Of note for this clone: Its antigen specificity is not known. Base-call qualities are not available, and no considerably larger clone is one nucleotide away.

Overall study results and their limits: How much clinical and demographic metadata was included differed by source and by participant, and the metadata was provided uncurated.

Counted from cysteine to phenylalanine, this CDR3 has 18 amino acids. Only the CDR3 DNA stays, 54 bases, in frame from base 1. At the junction V is shortened by 0 bases and J by 0 bases, with 16 bases in between. The germline V gene sets CDR1 to LGHNA and CDR2 to YSLEER. The material sequenced was peripheral blood. The receptor comes from a woman older than 75 with active or convalescent COVID-19. The chain is assembled from TRBV4-3 and TRBJ2-3; TRBD2 might be the D gene, on 6 matching bases. The CDR3 reads as follows: CASSQDLFGGGSTDTQYF. The bases are TGCGCCAGCAGCCAAGATTTGTTTGGGGGAGGAAGCACAGATACGCAGTATTTT.